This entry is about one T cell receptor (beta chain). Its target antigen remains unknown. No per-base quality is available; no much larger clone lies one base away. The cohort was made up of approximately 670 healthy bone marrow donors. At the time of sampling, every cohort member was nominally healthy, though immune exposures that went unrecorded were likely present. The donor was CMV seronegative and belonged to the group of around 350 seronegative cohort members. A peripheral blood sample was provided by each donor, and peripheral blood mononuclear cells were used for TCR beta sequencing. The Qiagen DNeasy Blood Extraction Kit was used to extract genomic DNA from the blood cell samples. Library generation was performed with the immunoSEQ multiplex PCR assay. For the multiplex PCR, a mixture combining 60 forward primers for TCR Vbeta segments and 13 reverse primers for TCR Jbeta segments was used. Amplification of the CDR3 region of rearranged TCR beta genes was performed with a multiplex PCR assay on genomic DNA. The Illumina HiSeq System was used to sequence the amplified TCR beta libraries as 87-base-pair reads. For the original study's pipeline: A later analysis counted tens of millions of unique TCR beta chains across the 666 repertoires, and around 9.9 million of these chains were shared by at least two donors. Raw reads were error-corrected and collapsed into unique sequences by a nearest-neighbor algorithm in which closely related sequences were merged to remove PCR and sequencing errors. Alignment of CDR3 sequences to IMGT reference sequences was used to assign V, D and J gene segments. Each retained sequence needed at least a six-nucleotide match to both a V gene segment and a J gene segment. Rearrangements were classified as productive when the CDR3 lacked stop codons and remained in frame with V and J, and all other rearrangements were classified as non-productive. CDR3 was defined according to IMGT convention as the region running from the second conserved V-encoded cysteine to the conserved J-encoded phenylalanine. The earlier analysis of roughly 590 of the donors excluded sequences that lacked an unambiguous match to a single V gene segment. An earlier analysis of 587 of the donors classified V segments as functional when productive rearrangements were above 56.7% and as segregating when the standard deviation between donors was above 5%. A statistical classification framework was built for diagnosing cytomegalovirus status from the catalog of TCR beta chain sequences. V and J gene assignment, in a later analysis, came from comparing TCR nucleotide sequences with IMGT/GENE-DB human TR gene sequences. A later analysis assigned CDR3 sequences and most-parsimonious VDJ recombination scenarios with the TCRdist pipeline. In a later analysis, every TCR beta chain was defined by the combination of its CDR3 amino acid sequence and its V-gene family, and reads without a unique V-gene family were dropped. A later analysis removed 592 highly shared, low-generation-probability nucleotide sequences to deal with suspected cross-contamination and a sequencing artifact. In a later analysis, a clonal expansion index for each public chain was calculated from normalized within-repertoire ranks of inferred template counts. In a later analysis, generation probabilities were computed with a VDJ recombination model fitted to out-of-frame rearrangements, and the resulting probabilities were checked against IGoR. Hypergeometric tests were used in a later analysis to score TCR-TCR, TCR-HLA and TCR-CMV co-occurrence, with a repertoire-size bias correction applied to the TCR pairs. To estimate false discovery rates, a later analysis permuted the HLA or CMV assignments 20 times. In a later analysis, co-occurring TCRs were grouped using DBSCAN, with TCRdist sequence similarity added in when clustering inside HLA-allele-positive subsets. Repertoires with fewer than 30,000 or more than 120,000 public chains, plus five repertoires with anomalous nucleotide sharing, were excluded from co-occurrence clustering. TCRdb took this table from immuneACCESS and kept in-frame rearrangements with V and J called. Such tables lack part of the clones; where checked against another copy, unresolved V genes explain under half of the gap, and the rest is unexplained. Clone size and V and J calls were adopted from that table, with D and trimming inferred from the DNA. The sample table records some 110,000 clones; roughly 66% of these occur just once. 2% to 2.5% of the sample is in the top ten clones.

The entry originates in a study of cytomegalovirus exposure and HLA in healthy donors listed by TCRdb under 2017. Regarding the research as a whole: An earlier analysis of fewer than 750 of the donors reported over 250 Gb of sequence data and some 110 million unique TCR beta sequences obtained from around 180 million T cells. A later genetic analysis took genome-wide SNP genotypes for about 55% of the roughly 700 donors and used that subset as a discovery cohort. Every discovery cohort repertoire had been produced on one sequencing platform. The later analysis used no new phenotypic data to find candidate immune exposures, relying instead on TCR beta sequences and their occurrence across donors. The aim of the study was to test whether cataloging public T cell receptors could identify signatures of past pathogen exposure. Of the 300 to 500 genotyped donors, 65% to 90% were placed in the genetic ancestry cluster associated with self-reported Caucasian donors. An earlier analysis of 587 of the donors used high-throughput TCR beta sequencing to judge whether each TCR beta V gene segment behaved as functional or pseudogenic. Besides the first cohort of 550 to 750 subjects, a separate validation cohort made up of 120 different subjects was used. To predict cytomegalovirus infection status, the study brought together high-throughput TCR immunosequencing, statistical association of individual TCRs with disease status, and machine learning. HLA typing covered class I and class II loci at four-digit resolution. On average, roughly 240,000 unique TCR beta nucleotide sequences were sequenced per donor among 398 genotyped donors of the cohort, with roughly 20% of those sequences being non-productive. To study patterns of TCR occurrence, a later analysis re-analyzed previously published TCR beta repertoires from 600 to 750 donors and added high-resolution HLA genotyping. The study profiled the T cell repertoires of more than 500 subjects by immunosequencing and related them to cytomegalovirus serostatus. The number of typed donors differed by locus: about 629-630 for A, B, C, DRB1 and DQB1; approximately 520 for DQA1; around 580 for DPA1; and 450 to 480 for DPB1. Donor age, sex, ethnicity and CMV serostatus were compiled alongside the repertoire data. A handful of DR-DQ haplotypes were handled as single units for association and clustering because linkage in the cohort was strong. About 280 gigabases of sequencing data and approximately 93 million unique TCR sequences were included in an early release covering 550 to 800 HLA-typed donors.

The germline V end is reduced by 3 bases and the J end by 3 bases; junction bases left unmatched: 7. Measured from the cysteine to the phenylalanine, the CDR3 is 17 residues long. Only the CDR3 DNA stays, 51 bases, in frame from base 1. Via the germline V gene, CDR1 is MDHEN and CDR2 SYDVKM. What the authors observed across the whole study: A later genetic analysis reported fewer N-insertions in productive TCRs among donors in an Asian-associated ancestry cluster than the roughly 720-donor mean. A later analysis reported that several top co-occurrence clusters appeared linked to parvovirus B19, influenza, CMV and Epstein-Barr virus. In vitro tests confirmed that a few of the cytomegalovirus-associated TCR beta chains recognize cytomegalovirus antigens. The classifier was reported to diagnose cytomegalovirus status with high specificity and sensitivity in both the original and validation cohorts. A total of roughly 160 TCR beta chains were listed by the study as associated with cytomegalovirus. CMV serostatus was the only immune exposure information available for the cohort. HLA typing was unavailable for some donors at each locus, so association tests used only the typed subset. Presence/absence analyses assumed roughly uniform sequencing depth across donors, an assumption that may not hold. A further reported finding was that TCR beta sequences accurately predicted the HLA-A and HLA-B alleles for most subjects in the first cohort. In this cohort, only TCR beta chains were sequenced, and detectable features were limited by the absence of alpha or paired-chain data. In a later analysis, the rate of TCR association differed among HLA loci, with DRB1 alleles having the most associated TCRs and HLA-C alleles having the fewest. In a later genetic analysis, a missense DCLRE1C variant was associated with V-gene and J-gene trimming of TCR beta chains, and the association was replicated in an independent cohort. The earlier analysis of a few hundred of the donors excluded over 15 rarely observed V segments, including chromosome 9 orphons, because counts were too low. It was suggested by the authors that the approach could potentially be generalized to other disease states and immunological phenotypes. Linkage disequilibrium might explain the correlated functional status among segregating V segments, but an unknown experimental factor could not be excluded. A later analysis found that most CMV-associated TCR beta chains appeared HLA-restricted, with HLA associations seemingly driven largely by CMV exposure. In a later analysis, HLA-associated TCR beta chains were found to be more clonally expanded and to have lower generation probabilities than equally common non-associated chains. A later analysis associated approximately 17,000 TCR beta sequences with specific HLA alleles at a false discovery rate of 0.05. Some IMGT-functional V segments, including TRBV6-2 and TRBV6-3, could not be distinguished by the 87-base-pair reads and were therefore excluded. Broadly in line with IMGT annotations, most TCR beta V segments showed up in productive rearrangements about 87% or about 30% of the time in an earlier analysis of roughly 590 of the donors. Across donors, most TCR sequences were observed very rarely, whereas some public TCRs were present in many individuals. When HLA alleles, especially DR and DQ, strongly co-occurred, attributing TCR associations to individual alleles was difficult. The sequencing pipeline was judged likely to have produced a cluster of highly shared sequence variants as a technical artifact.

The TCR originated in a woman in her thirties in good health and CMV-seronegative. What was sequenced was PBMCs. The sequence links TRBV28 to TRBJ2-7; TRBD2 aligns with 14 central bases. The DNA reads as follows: TGTGCCAGCAGTTTGCGACTAGCGGGAGGGGGCAACTACGAGCAGTACTTC. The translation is CASSLRLAGGGNYEQYF.